This T cell receptor beta chain derives from a study of beta chain features in type 1 diabetes. General study points: PCR may have favored shorter templates equally in patients and controls. Sampled from patients, naive, central memory and Treg TCRB repertoires appeared more similar than those sampled from healthy donors. Significant though moderate, a shortening of TCRB CDR3s appeared in all four CD4+ subsets of Type 1 diabetes patients. When cDNA is sequenced, cells with high TCR expression could be over-represented.

This clone was observed a few times. Antigen specificity is unknown. Germline CDR1 and CDR2: SEHNR and FQNEAQ (reference sequence). The CDR3 extends over 19 amino acids. Unmatched junction bases numbered 20, after V lost 5 bases and J lost 4 bases. Since all of the isolated RNA was reverse transcribed, expressed TCRB transcripts were what got sequenced. This table comes from immunoSEQ multiplex PCR, and its TCRdb copy is limited to in-frame clones, with some not included. The table has approximately 360,000 clones, 10% to 15% seen once. CD45RO/CCR7/CD25/CD127/CD95/CD27 sorting isolated CD4+ naive, central memory, regulatory and stem cell-like memory cells.

Sequenced input: naive CD4+ T cells from blood. The sequence was collected from a woman under 30 with type 1 diabetes. The chain employs TRBV7-9 and TRBJ1-2; 9 bases align to TRBD1. The CDR3 bases are TGTGCCAGCAGCGCCTCAGCCGGGACAGGGTGGGGAGATCTCTATGGCTACACCTTC. Residues: CASSASAGTGWGDLYGYTF.